Described below is a single T cell receptor (beta chain) sequence and its context. Its antigen remains undetermined. There are no base qualities to consult, and no much larger clone falls within one base. Its CDR3 holds 16 amino acids, cysteine through phenylalanine. CDR3 DNA only is kept here, 48 bases in frame from base 1. Looking up the germline V gene yields CDR1 SGDLS and CDR2 YYNGEE. Germline trimming amounts to 3 bases on V and 7 bases on J, with 13 as the count of junction bases outside the gene matches. The immunoSEQ Assay, a bias-controlled multiplex PCR, was used to amplify TCRbeta CDR3 regions from genomic DNA. Processing in the source paper ran as follows. The number of nucleated cells in each sample was estimated by amplification of reference gene primers within the assay. Sequence reads were collapsed and filtered to measure the absolute abundance of every unique TCRbeta CDR3 rearrangement. For each sample, productive Simpson clonality was calculated by taking the square root of Simpson's diversity index across productive rearrangements. Held by TCRdb, this immuneACCESS table contains in-frame sequences only and omits some clones. Under half of the omission traces to an unresolved V gene where checked; the cause of the rest is unknown. From that table come the V and J calls and clone size; the DNA was used to work out D and trimming. The sample table shows about 86,000 clones, and about 89% are seen once. The ten largest clones represent approximately 1% of the sample.

This entry belongs to a study of blood T cell repertoires in COVID-19 (dated by TCRdb to the early 2020s). Looking at the study overall: Samples covering the acute and convalescent phases of COVID-19 were provided by collaborators in the United States, Italy and Spain. Samples came from the ongoing ImmuneRACE study (first 160 participants) plus 1,254 subjects from 6 global collaborators. The prospective study material was composed of cDNA or gDNA derived from T cells, B-cell-depleted T cells, or PBMCs. The repertoires were made available in a free public database intended to serve as a resource for research on the immune response to SARS-CoV-2. The dataset comprised deeply sampled blood TCRbeta repertoires from subjects exposed to, actively infected with, or recovered from COVID-19. A de-identified subject ID, COVID-19 status, age in years and sex were almost always included in the sample metadata. Where HLA class I and class II types were available, the types were taken from metadata supplied by the sample provider, not from assay-based typing. General study outcomes and caveats: Clinical and demographic metadata were provided uncurated, with the amount varying by source and participant.

Enrolling through a virtual design, the prospective study's participants ranged in age from roughly 18 to 95 years and lived across some 22 United States geographic areas. In the prospective study, participants were assigned to cohorts based on the clinical history participants reported in a screening survey and a study questionnaire. Each participant in the prospective study had whole blood, serum and a nasopharyngeal or oropharyngeal swab collected by mobile phlebotomists. Additional blood draws and questionnaires over an approximately two-month period could optionally be provided by prospective study participants. Before DNA extraction, blood samples from the prospective study were shipped at room temperature or frozen.

The sample was PBMCs or T cells enriched from blood (not recorded which). The sequence links TRBV9 to TRBJ2-7; a stretch of 10 junction bases matches TRBD1. The sequence came from a woman in her forties or fifties with acute COVID-19. CDR3 reads: CASSAPFETGGREQYF. In nucleotides, the sequence is TGTGCCAGCAGCGCCCCCTTTGAGACAGGGGGCCGAGAGCAGTACTTC.